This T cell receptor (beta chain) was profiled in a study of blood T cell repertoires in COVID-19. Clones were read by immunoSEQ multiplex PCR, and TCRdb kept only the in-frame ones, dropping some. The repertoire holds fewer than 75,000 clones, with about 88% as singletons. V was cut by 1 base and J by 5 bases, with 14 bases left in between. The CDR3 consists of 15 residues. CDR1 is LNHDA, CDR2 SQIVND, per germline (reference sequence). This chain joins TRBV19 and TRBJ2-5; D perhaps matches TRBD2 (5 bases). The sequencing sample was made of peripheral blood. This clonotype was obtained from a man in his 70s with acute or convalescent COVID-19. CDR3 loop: CASSIGLGVRETQYF. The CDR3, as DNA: TGTGCCAGTAGTATAGGCCTCGGGGTGCGGGAGACCCAGTACTTC.